A single sample gave rise to the 2 T cell receptor beta chains below, sequenced in a study of T-cell reconstitution after alpha-beta-depleted transplantation in children. TCRbeta library preparation incorporated unique molecular identifiers. TCRdb re-called the PCR reads with MiXCR, one entry per CDR3 protein. This table has 450,000 to 600,000 distinct CDR3 sequences, about 33% appearing once. This specimen was PBMCs from the stem cell graft donor, taken from the stem cell graft. The origin of the receptors is a human donor who donated a stem cell graft to a child with aplastic anemia.

The chain is built from TRBV27 and TRBJ1-1, with TRBD1 matching 12 bases. With 2 bases clipped from V and 4 bases from J, the junction kept 2 bases outside the gene matches. The CDR3 covers 15 residues. CDR1 is MNHEY, CDR2 SMNVEV, per germline (reference sequence). The chain's CDR3 is CASSLGTGGVTEAFF. The CDR3 DNA reads as TGTGCCAGCAGTTTAGGGACAGGGGGCGTCACTGAAGCTTTCTTT.

This chain uses TRBV12-3 or TRBV12-4 with TRBJ1-1, with a possible D match to TRBD1 (5 bases). The V end was cut by 3 bases, the J end by 1 base, with 9 bases between. The CDR3 has 14 residues. The CDR3 sequence: CASSFKGPNTEAFF. For the CDR3, the DNA is TGTGCCAGCAGTTTTAAGGGGCCGAACACTGAAGCTTTCTTT.